The 10 T cell receptor beta chains below were found in one sample sequenced in a study of PD-1 blockade in mismatch repair-deficient tumors. TCRdb's table, derived via immunoSEQ multiplex PCR, lists solely in-frame clones and lacks some. The sample has roughly 130,000 clones, about nine tenths seen once. The sample here was peripheral blood, taken approximately 71 weeks after starting pembrolizumab. The receptors derive from an adult with mismatch repair-deficient cancer.

The V and J genes are TRBV4-3 and TRBJ2-4; 7 bases line up with TRBD1. This CDR3 has 15 amino acids. Trimming took 1 base from V and 4 from J; bases not matched to a gene: 4. Per germline, CDR1 LGHNA and CDR2 YSLEER. This CDR3 reads CASSQGTGLKNIQYF. CDR3 bases: TGCGCCAGCAGCCAAGGGACAGGACTTAAAAACATTCAGTACTTC.

This sequence joins TRBV19 and TRBJ2-5; 10 nucleotides line up with TRBD1. This CDR3 contains 16 residues. V was pared by 6 bases and J by 2 bases, with 9 bases of the junction left unmatched. Germline loops: CDR1 LNHDA, CDR2 SQIVND (reference sequence). The CDR3 sequence: CASSLGQGGRQETQYF. Here the CDR3 DNA reads TGTGCCAGTAGCCTAGGACAGGGGGGAAGGCAAGAGACCCAGTACTTC.

This clone was detected only a few times. This chain's CDR3 is CASSFRLAGAYEQYF. The CDR3 bases are TGTGCCAGCAGCTTTAGGCTAGCGGGGGCCTACGAGCAGTACTTC. This chain links TRBV7-2 with TRBJ2-7; the match to TRBD2 covers 10 bases. The germline V gene encodes CDR1 SGHTA and CDR2 FQGNSA. V lost 3 bases and J lost 2; bases outside the gene matches: 4. CDR3 size: 15 residues.

The chain is built from TRBV29-1 and TRBJ2-7; 8 bases map to TRBD2. The germline gives CDR1 SQVTM, CDR2 ANQGSEA. The CDR3 totals 15 residues. Trimming removed 6 bases from V and 4 bases from J; junction bases left unmatched: 14. The CDR3 reads CSVAGLASETYEQYF. Here the CDR3 DNA reads TGCAGCGTAGCCGGACTAGCCTCTGAAACTTACGAGCAGTACTTC.

The chain joins TRBV27 to TRBJ2-7, with 12 bases lining up with TRBD2. Germline V lookup: CDR1 MNHEY, CDR2 SMNVEV (reference sequence). Trimming at V came to 2 bases and at J to 2 bases, leaving 1 base not matched to a gene. The CDR3 covers 15 residues. This chain's CDR3 is CASSLRLAGAYEQYF. The DNA of the CDR3 is TGTGCCAGCAGTTTAAGACTAGCGGGAGCCTACGAGCAGTACTTC.

J is TRBJ2-2 and V is TRBV7-6, with a weak D call TRBD2 (5 bases). In germline, CDR1 is SGHVS, CDR2 FNYEAQ. Trimming took off 4 bases at V and 3 bases at J, with 12 bases between the two ends. The CDR3 has 15 residues. The CDR3 loop is CASSSPGTDTGELFF. The CDR3 nucleotides are TGTGCCAGCAGCTCGCCGGGAACGGACACCGGGGAGCTGTTTTTT. The whole variable domain, filled in from reference TRBV7-6 and TRBJ2-2, reads GAGVSQSPRYKVTKRGQDVALRCDPISGHVSLYWYRQALGQGPEFLTYFNYEAQQDKSGLPNDRFSAERPEGSISTLTIQRTEQRDSAMYRCASSSPGTDTGELFFGEGSRLTVL.

The CDR3 here is CASSARQGARAEAFF. DNA for the CDR3: TGTGCCAGCAGCGCCAGACAGGGGGCAAGGGCTGAAGCTTTCTTT. The chain employs TRBV6-1 and TRBJ1-1; TRBD1 matches at 10 bases. The CDR3 is 15 residues long. Germline CDR1 reads MNHNS; CDR2 reads SASEGT. After removal of 6 bases from V and 6 bases from J, the junction contained 10 bases not matched to a gene.

This chain connects TRBV28 to TRBJ2-7; TRBD1 matches 9 bases. Trimming removed 7 bases from V and 7 bases from J; junction bases left unmatched: 11. Germline CDR1 and CDR2: MDHEN and SYDVKM. The CDR3 runs to 14 residues. CDR3 region: CASKNPGQGREQYF. CDR3 DNA sequence: TGTGCCAGCAAAAACCCGGGACAGGGAAGGGAGCAGTACTTC.

V usage is TRBV9 and J usage is TRBJ2-1, with D maybe TRBD2 (5 bases). Per the germline V gene, CDR1 is SGDLS and CDR2 is YYNGEE. The CDR3 contains 16 residues. V was trimmed by 2 bases and J by 5 bases, leaving 17 bases between them. CDR3 coding DNA: TGTGCCAGCAGCGTGTTTGGTGGGAGAGGAGACAATGAGCAGTTCTTC. This translates into CASSVFGGRGDNEQFF.

The V and J genes are TRBV11-2 and TRBJ2-7, with D unresolved. The germline V gene has CDR1 SGHAT and CDR2 FQNNGV. The CDR3 runs 12 residues. V was clipped by 1 base and J by 6 bases, with 7 bases between them. CDR3 residues: CASSLGAAEQYF. Written as DNA, the CDR3 is TGTGCCAGCAGCTTAGGGGCAGCCGAGCAGTACTTC.